The source of this T cell receptor (beta chain) is a study of T-cell reconstitution after alpha-beta-depleted transplantation in children. Overall study results and limits: Some patients' high day-60 TCRbeta diversity was attributed to recipient cells surviving conditioning. Reportedly, roughly two months post-transplant, alpha-beta T cells arose from several hundred expanded graft clones. The authors attributed T-cell counts and diversity one year after transplant mostly to newly produced T cells.

Researchers prepared the TCRbeta library using unique molecular identifiers, the study reports. TCRdb recomputed calls from the PCR reads with MiXCR, one row per CDR3 protein. The table records about 500,000 distinct CDR3 sequences, roughly an eighth of them present only once. The CDR3 contains 17 residues. V was pared by 3 bases and J by 2 bases, with 19 bases between. The germline CDR1 and CDR2 sequences are MDHEN and SYDVKM. Comment on this clonotype: What it recognizes is unknown.

The gene calls are TRBV28 and TRBJ1-2; no firm D call. The sequence was obtained from a female patient aged 2-15 years who had a stem cell transplant for aplastic anemia, so the T cells may come from the graft donor. Sequencing used PBMCs, mostly from graft donor cells, obtained 180 days after TCRalphabeta/CD19-depleted stem cell transplant. The CDR3 nucleotides are TGTGCCAGCAGTTTGAGCGCCGAGAGGCCCTCGAACTATGGCTACACCTTC. It translates to CASSLSAERPSNYGYTF.